Described below is a single T cell receptor beta chain sequence and its context. The sample comes from a study of blood T cell repertoires in COVID-19. As for the study in general: COVID-19 samples collected from the United States, Italy and Spain covered acute and convalescent phases. The cDNA or gDNA used as material had been derived from T cells, B-cell-depleted T cells, or PBMCs.

Original processing notes: From reference gene primer amplification, estimates of nucleated cell counts were derived. Some clones are missing from TCRdb's copy, which holds only in-frame ones; the method was immunoSEQ multiplex PCR. V, J and clone size reflect that table, while D and trimming were determined from the DNA. This sample has under 300,000 clones, with around 87% found just once. This CDR3 has 13 residues. V was shortened by 3 bases and J by 6 bases, with 11 bases between the two germline ends. The gene calls are TRBV12-3 or TRBV12-4 and TRBJ1-2; D is uncertain. The receptor's source is a woman in her 70s with active or convalescent COVID-19. Input material: peripheral blood. The CDR3 loop is CASSFPRTDGYTF. CDR3 nucleotide sequence: TGTGCCAGCAGTTTTCCTCGAACTGATGGCTACACCTTC.